The clone carrying this T cell receptor beta chain has at least ten counts. The antigen remains unidentified. Trimming cost V 4 bases and J 10 bases; bases outside gene matches: 6. Germline CDR1 is DFQATT and CDR2 is SNEGSKA (reference sequence). The length of the CDR3 is 13 residues. This entry belongs to a study of T cell repertoires in cytomegalovirus infection. Across the whole study: An indication of both CMV infection and matching HLA type came from public TCR beta signatures.

One entry per CDR3 protein results from TCRdb running MiXCR on the reads. Seen here are about 140,000 distinct CDR3 sequences, approximately 5.9% observed once, and the top ten hold roughly 18%. Overall study results and limits: The ex vivo response was dominated by HLA-C-restricted CMV-specific TCR beta clonotypes. Cumulative frequency of public TCR beta families picked out carriers of CMV plus the relevant HLA.

The sequence came from a human donor in good health (CMV status not recorded). Some clones in this sample may be carry-over from other donors' samples. The specimen was PBMCs. The chain recombines TRBV20-1 with TRBJ1-6, with 8 positions matching TRBD1. In nucleotides, the CDR3 is TGCAGTGCTATGACAGGGGTGATGTCACCCCTCCACTTT. This encodes CSAMTGVMSPLHF.